This T cell receptor (beta chain) was retrieved from a study of shared clonotypes between healthy human individuals. Study observations and caveats: Naive CD4 clonotypes were shared across several donors at approximately 5.3%.

Deep-level running was used for the assay. Clones were read by immunoSEQ multiplex PCR, and TCRdb kept only the in-frame ones, dropping some. The table shows about 2,100,000 clones, with 90% to 95% occurring only once. Terminally differentiated effector memory CD45RA+ cells were excluded by CCR7 positive selection of CD45RO-negative cells. Comment on this clone: Its antigen is unknown.

The CDR3 extends over 15 amino acids. Trimming took 6 bases from V and 0 from J, leaving 14 bases between them. The germline CDR1 and CDR2 sequences are SEHNR and FQNEAQ (reference sequence). The chain uses TRBV7-9 and TRBJ1-1; no firm D call. Sequences were obtained from naive CD8+ T cells from PBMCs. This sequence was found in a man between 18 and 29 years old in good health. Some clones in this sample may be carry-over from other donors' samples. The CDR3, as DNA: TGTGCCAGCAGTCAAGCTCCTACCATGAACACTGAAGCTTTCTTT. Translation: CASSQAPTMNTEAFF.